This T cell receptor (beta chain) came from a study of blood T cell repertoires in COVID-19. The wider study: From T cells, B-cell-depleted T cells, or PBMCs came the material, which was cDNA or gDNA.

This CDR3 region has 18 residues. Germline CDR1 KGHSH, CDR2 LQKENI. V dropped 3 bases and J dropped 0; count of bases not matched to a gene: 7. Data came from immunoSEQ multiplex PCR; TCRdb stores just in-frame clones and leaves some out. The sample has around 130,000 clones, 80% to 90% seen once. The sequencing input was peripheral blood. This chain uses TRBV18 with TRBJ2-3, with 12 bases fitting TRBD2. The receptor comes from a man between 60 and 75 years old with active or convalescent COVID-19. The DNA for the CDR3 is TGTGCCAGCTCACCTGGACTAGCGGGATTAGGGAGCACAGATACGCAGTATTTT. Encoded protein: CASSPGLAGLGSTDTQYF.